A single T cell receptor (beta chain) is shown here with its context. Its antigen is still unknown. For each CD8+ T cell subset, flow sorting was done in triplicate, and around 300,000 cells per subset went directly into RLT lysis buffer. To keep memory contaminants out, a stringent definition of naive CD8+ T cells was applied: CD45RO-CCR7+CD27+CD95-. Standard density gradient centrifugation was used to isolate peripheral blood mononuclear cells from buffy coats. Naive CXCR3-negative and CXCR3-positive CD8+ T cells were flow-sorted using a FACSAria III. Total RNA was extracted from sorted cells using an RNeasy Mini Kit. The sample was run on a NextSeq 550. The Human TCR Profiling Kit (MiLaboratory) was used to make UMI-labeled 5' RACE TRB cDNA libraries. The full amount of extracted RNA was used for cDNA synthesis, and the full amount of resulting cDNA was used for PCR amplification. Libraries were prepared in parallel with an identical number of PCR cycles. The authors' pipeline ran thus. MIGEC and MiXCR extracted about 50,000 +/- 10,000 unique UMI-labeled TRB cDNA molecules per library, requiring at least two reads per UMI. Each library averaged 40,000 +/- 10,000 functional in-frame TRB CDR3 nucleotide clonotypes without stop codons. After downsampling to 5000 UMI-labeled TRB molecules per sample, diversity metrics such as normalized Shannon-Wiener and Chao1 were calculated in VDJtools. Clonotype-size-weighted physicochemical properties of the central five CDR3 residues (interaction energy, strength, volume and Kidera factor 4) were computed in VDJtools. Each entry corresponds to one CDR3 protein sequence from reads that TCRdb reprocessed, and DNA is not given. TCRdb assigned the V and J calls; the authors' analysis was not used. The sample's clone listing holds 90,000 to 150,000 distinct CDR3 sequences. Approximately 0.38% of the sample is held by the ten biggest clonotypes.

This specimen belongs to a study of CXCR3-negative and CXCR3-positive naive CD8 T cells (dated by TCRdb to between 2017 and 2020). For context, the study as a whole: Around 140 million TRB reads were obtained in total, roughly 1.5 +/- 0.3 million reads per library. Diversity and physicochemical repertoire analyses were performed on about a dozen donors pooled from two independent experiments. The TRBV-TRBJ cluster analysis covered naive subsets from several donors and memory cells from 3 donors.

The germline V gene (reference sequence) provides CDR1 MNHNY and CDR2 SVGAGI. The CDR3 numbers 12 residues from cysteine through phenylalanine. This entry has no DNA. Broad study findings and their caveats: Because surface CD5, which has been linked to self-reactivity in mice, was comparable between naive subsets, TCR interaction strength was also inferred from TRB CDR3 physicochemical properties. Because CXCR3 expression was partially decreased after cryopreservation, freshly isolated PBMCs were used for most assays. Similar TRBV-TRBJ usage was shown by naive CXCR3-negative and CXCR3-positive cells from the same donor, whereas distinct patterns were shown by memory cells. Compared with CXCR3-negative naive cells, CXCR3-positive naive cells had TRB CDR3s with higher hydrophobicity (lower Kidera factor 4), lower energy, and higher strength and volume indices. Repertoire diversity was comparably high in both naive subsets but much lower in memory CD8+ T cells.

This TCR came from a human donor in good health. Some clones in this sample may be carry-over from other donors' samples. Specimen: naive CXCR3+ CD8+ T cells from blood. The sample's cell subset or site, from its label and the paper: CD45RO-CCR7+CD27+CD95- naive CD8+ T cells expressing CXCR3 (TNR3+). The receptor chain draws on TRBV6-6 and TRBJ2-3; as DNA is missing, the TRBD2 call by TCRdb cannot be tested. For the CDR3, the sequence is CASSSGGSTQYF.